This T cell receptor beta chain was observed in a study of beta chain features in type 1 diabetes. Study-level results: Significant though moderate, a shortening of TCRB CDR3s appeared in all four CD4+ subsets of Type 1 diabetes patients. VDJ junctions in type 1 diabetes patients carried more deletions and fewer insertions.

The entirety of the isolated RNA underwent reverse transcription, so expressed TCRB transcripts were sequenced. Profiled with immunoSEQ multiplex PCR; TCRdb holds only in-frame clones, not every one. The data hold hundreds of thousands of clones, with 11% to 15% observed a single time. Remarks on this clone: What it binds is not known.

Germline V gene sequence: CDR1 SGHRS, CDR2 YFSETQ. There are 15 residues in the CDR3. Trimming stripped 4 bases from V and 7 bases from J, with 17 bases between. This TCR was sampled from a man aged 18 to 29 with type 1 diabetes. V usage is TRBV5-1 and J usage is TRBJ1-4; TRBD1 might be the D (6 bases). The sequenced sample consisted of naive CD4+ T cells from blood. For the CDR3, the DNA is TGCGCCAGCAGCCCCCTGCAGGGGATGGGTGAAAAACTGTTTTTT. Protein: CASSPLQGMGEKLFF.